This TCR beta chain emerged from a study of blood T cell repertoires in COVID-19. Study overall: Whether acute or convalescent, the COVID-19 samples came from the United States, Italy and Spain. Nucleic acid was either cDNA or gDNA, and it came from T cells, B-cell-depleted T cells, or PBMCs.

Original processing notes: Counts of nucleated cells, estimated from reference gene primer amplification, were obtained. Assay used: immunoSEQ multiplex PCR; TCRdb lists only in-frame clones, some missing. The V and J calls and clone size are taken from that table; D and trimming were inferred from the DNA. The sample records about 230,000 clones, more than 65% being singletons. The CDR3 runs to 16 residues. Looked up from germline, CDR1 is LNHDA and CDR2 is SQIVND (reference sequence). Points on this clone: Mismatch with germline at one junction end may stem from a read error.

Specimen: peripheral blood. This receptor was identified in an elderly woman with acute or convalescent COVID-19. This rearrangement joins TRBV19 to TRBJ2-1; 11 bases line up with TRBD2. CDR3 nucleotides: TGTGCCAGTAGCAAGACTAGCGGGACTTTCTACAATGAGCGGTTCTTC. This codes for CASSKTSGTFYNERFF.